The 29 T cell receptor beta chains below were found in one sample sequenced in a study of OX40 agonist ivuxolimab in advanced cancers. Library construction relied on the immunoSEQ multiplex PCR assay. The table was pulled from immuneACCESS by TCRdb, which kept in-frame rearrangements only. Such tables lose some clones; where checked, under half of the loss comes from unresolved V genes, and the rest has no known cause. The sample data list around 100,000 clones, and approximately 90% of these were observed just once. In total, the top ten clones hold roughly 0.15% of the sample. This material consisted of CD4+ or CD8+ T cells sorted from blood, taken in a trial of the OX40 agonist ivuxolimab. The receptors come from an adult with an advanced solid tumor such as melanoma, head and neck, liver or kidney cancer.

This clone has more than one count but fewer than ten. The chain has TRBV5-8 and TRBJ2-7; D gene unclear. V lost 1 base to trimming and J lost 4 bases, with 12 bases between them. Germline CDR1 and CDR2: SGHTS and YDEGEE. This CDR3 contains 14 residues. DNA for the CDR3: TGTGCCAGCAGCTTGTACGGTAGGGATTACGAGCAGTACTTC. Protein sequence: CASSLYGRDYEQYF.

The chain recombines TRBV28 with TRBJ2-4, with D unresolved. Germline loops: CDR1 MDHEN, CDR2 SYDVKM. V was shortened by 4 bases and J by 0 bases, with 7 bases between the two germline ends. This CDR3 is built from 14 residues. The CDR3: CASSSAIAKNIQYF. The CDR3 DNA reads TGTGCCAGCAGTTCCGCTATAGCCAAAAACATTCAGTACTTC.

The chain couples TRBV7-8 to TRBJ2-7, with 7 nucleotides matching TRBD1. Germline loops: CDR1 SGHVS, CDR2 FQNEAQ. The V gene end was trimmed by 4 bases and the J gene end by 3 bases; junction bases not matched to a gene: 6. The CDR3 spans 14 residues. CDR3 bases: TGTGCCAGCAGCTCGACGGGACAGTACTACGAGCAGTACTTC. Its protein product is CASSSTGQYYEQYF.

The V call is TRBV30, the J call TRBJ1-1, with D perhaps matching TRBD1 (6 bases). This CDR3 has 15 residues. With 4 bases removed from V and 2 bases from J, the gap between germline ends came to 17 bases. CDR1 and CDR2 (germline): GTSNPN, SVGIG (reference sequence). Written as DNA, the CDR3 is TGTGCCTGGATCCCTCTAGGGGGATTTAACACTGAAGCTTTCTTT. This translates into CAWIPLGGFNTEAFF.

The chain carries TRBV5-1 and TRBJ2-1; no clear D. Trimming stripped 0 bases from V and 4 bases from J, with 11 bases between. The CDR3 length is 15 residues. Per germline, CDR1 SGHRS and CDR2 YFSETQ. The CDR3 loop is CASSLEGSRYNEQFF. The CDR3 DNA reads as TGCGCCAGCAGCTTGGAGGGCAGCAGATACAATGAGCAGTTCTTC.

V and J are TRBV11-2 and TRBJ2-5; D perhaps matches TRBD2 (5 bases). Trimming cost V 3 bases and J 9 bases, with 17 bases left between them. CDR1 and CDR2 from the germline V gene are SGHAT and FQNNGV. The CDR3 consists of 14 residues. The CDR3 region has the DNA TGTGCCAGCAGCTTGACTGGGGTCGGGAAGGCCCAGTACTTC. Translated, it gives CASSLTGVGKAQYF.

This chain links TRBV19 with TRBJ1-5; D is ambiguous. Trimming pared 7 bases from V and 4 bases from J, leaving 11 bases between. Germline values: CDR1 LNHDA, CDR2 SQIVND (reference sequence). The CDR3 sequence is 13 residues long. CDR3 sequence (DNA): TGTGCCAGTACCACGGGAAGGAATCAGCCCCAGCATTTT. Its translation is CASTTGRNQPQHF.

The chain recombines TRBV14 with TRBJ1-1; D is perhaps TRBD1 (6 bases). Trimming took off 4 bases at V and 6 bases at J, with 21 bases between the two ends. The length of the CDR3 is 16 residues. Germline CDR1 SGHDN, CDR2 FVKESK. CDR3 sequence reads: CASSPGQWRRGAEAFF. The CDR3 bases are TGTGCCAGCAGCCCTGGACAGTGGCGAAGGGGAGCTGAAGCTTTCTTT.

The chain combines TRBV7-2 with TRBJ1-2; 7 bases are a match to TRBD1. Losses at the gene ends were 5 bases for V and 0 bases for J; bases not matched to a gene: 3. The germline gives CDR1 SGHTA, CDR2 FQGNSA. The CDR3 spans 14 residues. CDR3 coding DNA: TGTGCCAGCAGCCGGGACAGCTCTAACTATGGCTACACCTTC. It specifies CASSRDSSNYGYTF.

The gene calls are TRBV4-1 and TRBJ2-7; D uncertain. The length of the CDR3 is 14 residues. Per the germline V gene, CDR1 is MGHRA and CDR2 is YSYEKL. The V end lost 4 bases, the J end lost 0 bases, and 10 bases lay between the germline ends. The CDR3 is CASSRTESSYEQYF. The CDR3, as DNA: TGCGCCAGCAGCCGGACGGAGAGCTCCTACGAGCAGTACTTC.

This clone was seen more than once but under ten times. V usage is TRBV14 and J usage is TRBJ2-7; no firm D call. CDR1 is SGHDN and CDR2 is FVKESK in the germline V gene. The CDR3 sequence is 13 residues long. Trimming removed 1 base at V and 6 bases at J, with 10 bases between. The CDR3 DNA sequence: TGTGCCAGCAGCCAAGCGACATTCGGCGAGCAGTACTTC. As protein: CASSQATFGEQYF.

The chain employs TRBV19 and TRBJ2-7; 9 bases are shared with TRBD1. The CDR3 contains 15 residues. Looked up from germline, CDR1 is LNHDA and CDR2 is SQIVND (reference sequence). Unmatched junction bases numbered 9, after V lost 6 bases and J lost 3 bases. This CDR3 reads CASSRIRDRDYEQYF. The CDR3 region has the DNA TGTGCCAGTAGCCGAATCCGGGACAGGGACTACGAGCAGTACTTC.

The chain joins TRBV9 to TRBJ2-7; 7 positions agree with TRBD1. V lost 0 bases to trimming and J lost 6 bases; unmatched junction nucleotides: 9. CDR3 length: 15 amino acids. Germline CDR1 and CDR2: SGDLS and YYNGEE. CDR3 in DNA: TGTGCCAGCAGCGTAGCGACAGGGAGTAACGGCGAGCAGTACTTC. Encoded protein: CASSVATGSNGEQYF.

The rearrangement links TRBV5-4 to TRBJ2-3, with a possible D match to TRBD1 (6 bases). This CDR3 region has 17 residues. The germline V gene has CDR1 SGHNT and CDR2 YYREEE (reference sequence). V was cut by 1 base and J by 0 bases, with 15 bases left in between. This CDR3 reads CASSLRGWGRSTDTQYF. CDR3 DNA: TGTGCCAGCAGCTTGAGGGGGTGGGGCCGCAGCACAGATACGCAGTATTTT.

This chain joins TRBV15 and TRBJ1-1, with a tentative D call TRBD1 (6 bases). The germline CDR1 and CDR2 sequences are LNHNV and YYDKDF (reference sequence). The CDR3 consists of 14 residues. The ends were cut back, 0 bases at V and 5 bases at J, with 10 bases in the middle. DNA for the CDR3: TGTGCCACCAGCAGAGATGGGGGGCAGACTGAAGCTTTCTTT. Translated, it gives CATSRDGGQTEAFF.

This sequence joins TRBV19 and TRBJ2-7; possible D gene TRBD1, 6 bases. The V end was cut by 2 bases, the J end by 4 bases, with 15 bases between. The CDR3 covers 15 residues. Germline assignment: CDR1 LNHDA and CDR2 SQIVND (reference sequence). This chain's CDR3 is CASSIISGVFYEQYF. The CDR3 nucleotides read TGTGCCAGTAGTATAATCTCAGGGGTGTTTTACGAGCAGTACTTC.

This chain uses TRBV5-6 with TRBJ2-1, with D possibly TRBD2 on 6 matching bases. The CDR3 is made up of 14 amino acids. Germline lookup yields CDR1 SGHDT and CDR2 YYEEEE. Between the trimmed V and J ends, which lost 5 bases and 4 bases, there was a span of 13 bases. In DNA form, the CDR3 reads TGTGCCAGCAGTCGCCCCGGGGGTTACAATGAGCAGTTCTTC. Protein: CASSRPGGYNEQFF.

The rearrangement links TRBV6-1 to TRBJ2-7, with TRBD1 matching over 7 bases. The CDR3 is made up of 14 amino acids. The germline V gene encodes CDR1 MNHNS and CDR2 SASEGT. J gave up 10 bases and V 3 bases, and 12 bases lay outside the gene matches. The CDR3 DNA reads TGTGCCAGCAGTGAGACAGGGCCCGGGCCTCTACAGTACTTC. Amino acids: CASSETGPGPLQYF.

The chain recombines TRBV29-1 with TRBJ2-3; D remains ambiguous. The V gene lost 6 bases and the J gene lost 5 bases, with 9 bases spanning the gap. Germline loops: CDR1 SQVTM, CDR2 ANQGSEA. The CDR3 contains 11 residues. CDR3 in DNA: TGCAGCGTCAGCCGGGTAGATACGCAGTATTTT. It codes for CSVSRVDTQYF.

J is TRBJ1-1 and V is TRBV23-1; tentative D call: TRBD1 (6 bases). TRBV23-1 is recorded as an ORF, its role being uncertain. This CDR3 comprises 13 residues. Trimming pared 4 bases from V and 9 bases from J, leaving 15 bases between. The CDR3 coding sequence is TGCGCCAGCAGTCTAAATCGGGGGCGCCAAGCTTTCTTT. Protein product: CASSLNRGRQAFF.

V usage is TRBV5-1 and J usage is TRBJ2-5; the match to TRBD1 covers 7 bases. There are 14 residues in the CDR3. V shed 4 bases, J shed 1 base, and the junction held 4 bases outside the gene matches. The germline V gene encodes CDR1 SGHRS and CDR2 YFSETQ. Written as DNA, the CDR3 is TGCGCCAGCAGCACGGACAGGACCCAAGAGACCCAGTACTTC. The encoded protein is CASSTDRTQETQYF. Combining the CDR3 with reference TRBV5-1 and TRBJ2-5 gives the whole variable domain KAGVTQTPRYLIKTRGQQVTLSCSPISGHRSVSWYQQTPGQGLQFLFEYFSETQRNKGNFPGRFSGRQFSNSRSEMNVSTLELGDSALYLCASSTDRTQETQYFGPGTRLLVL.

Turning to this clone: One end of the junction fails to match germline, which may point to a read error. V gene TRBV30 combines with J gene TRBJ1-2; D unclear. The length of the CDR3 is 10 residues. Germline V gene data show CDR1 as GTSNPN and CDR2 as SVGIG (reference sequence). CDR3 nucleotide sequence: TGTGCCTGGAGTCGGGATGGGTACACCTTC. This gives the protein CAWSRDGYTF. Filled out from reference TRBV30 and TRBJ1-2, the complete variable domain reads SQTIHQWPATLVQPVGSPLSLECTVEGTSNPNLYWYRQAAGRGLQLLFYSVGIGQISSEVPQNLSASRPQDRQFILSSKKLLLSDSGFYLCAWSRDGYTFGSGTRLTVV.

V and J are TRBV30 and TRBJ2-3; 9 bases fit TRBD1. This CDR3 has 14 amino acids. Germline V lookup: CDR1 GTSNPN, CDR2 SVGIG (reference sequence). The ends lost 3 bases at V and 5 bases at J; junction bases unmatched: 6. The CDR3 DNA reads TGTGCCTGGAGCGACAGGGGGGTGAGAGATACGCAGTATTTT. Its protein is CAWSDRGVRDTQYF. The whole variable domain, filled in from reference TRBV30 and TRBJ2-3, reads SQTIHQWPATLVQPVGSPLSLECTVEGTSNPNLYWYRQAAGRGLQLLFYSVGIGQISSEVPQNLSASRPQDRQFILSSKKLLLSDSGFYLCAWSDRGVRDTQYFGPGTRLTVL.

The J gene is TRBJ2-5, the V gene TRBV11-2; tentatively, D is TRBD1 or TRBD2 (5 bases each). This CDR3 comprises 13 residues. Between the trimmed V and J ends, which lost 5 bases and 5 bases, there was a span of 12 bases. Germline V gives CDR1 SGHAT, CDR2 FQNNGV. Here the CDR3 reads CASSQGVGETQYF. CDR3 sequence (DNA): TGTGCCAGCAGCCAGGGAGTTGGCGAGACCCAGTACTTC.

This sequence joins TRBV7-9 and TRBJ2-3, with 14 bases aligning to TRBD2. The germline gives CDR1 SEHNR, CDR2 FQNEAQ (reference sequence). V dropped 4 bases and J dropped 4; count of bases not matched to a gene: 4. CDR3 length equals 16 residues. The CDR3 is CASSSGLAGVSDTQYF. The CDR3 DNA reads as TGTGCCAGCAGCTCGGGACTAGCGGGAGTATCAGATACGCAGTATTTT.

The genes are TRBV25-1 and TRBJ1-1; the D gene is possibly TRBD1 (5 bases). V was shortened by 1 base and J by 0 bases, with 18 bases between the two germline ends. Looked up from germline, CDR1 is MGHDK and CDR2 is SYGVNS. The CDR3 length is 18 residues. The CDR3 nucleotides are TGTGCCAGCAGTGAATCGTTTCCCTCTACAGGAGTGAACACTGAAGCTTTCTTT. Residues: CASSESFPSTGVNTEAFF.

The chain recombines TRBV6-6 with TRBJ1-2, with 8 nucleotides matching TRBD1. J was trimmed by 8 bases and V by 0 bases; bases with no gene match: 11. The V gene's germline CDR1 is MNHNY and CDR2 SVGAGI (reference sequence). This CDR3 contains 16 residues. The CDR3 bases are TGTGCCAGCAGTTACTCCGACAGGGGAACCCCTTACGGCTACACCTTC. It is translated as CASSYSDRGTPYGYTF.

This clone has just one count. The V call is TRBV2, the J call TRBJ2-4; D not certain. This CDR3 contains 11 residues. Between the trimmed V and J ends, which lost 6 bases and 4 bases, there was a span of 4 bases. CDR1 and CDR2 from the germline V gene are SNHLY and FYNNEI. The CDR3 loop reads CASSEKNIQYF. The CDR3 DNA follows: TGTGCCAGCAGCGAAAAAAACATTCAGTACTTC.

This clone was seen only a few times. This chain uses TRBV6-5 with TRBJ1-4; D uncertain. Trimming took 2 bases from V and 7 from J, leaving 17 bases between them. The CDR3 runs to 16 residues. The germline CDR1 and CDR2 sequences are MNHEY and SVGAGI. CDR3 nucleotide sequence: TGTGCCAGCAGTTACCAAAGGCCAGCACTTGGTGAAAAACTGTTTTTT. Protein sequence: CASSYQRPALGEKLFF.